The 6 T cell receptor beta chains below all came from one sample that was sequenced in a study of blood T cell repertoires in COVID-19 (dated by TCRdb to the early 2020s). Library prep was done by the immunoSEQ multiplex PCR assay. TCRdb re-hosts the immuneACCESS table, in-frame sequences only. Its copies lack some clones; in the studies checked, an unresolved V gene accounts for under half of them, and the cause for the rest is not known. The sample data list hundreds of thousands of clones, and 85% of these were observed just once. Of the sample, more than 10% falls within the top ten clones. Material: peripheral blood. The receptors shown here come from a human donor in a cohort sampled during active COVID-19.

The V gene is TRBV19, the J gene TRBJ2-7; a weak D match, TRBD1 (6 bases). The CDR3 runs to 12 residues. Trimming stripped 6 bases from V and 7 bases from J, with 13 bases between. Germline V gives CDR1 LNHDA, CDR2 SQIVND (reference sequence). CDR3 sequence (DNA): TGTGCCAGTAGAAAGGACAGTTGGGAGCAGTACTTC. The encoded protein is CASRKDSWEQYF.

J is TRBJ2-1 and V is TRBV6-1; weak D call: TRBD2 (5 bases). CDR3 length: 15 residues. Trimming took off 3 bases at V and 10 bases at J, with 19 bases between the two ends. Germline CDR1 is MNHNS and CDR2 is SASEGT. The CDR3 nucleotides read TGTGCCAGCAGTGACGTGACTACCCCCCTAAGGGAGCAGTTCTTC. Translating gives CASSDVTTPLREQFF.

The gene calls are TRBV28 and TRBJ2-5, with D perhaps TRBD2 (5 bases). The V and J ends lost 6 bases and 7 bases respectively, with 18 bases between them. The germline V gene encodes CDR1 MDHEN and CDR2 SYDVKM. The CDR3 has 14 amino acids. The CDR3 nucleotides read TGTGCCAGCAGCCTGCGGGCTTCGGGTCTGACCCAGTACTTC. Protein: CASSLRASGLTQYF.

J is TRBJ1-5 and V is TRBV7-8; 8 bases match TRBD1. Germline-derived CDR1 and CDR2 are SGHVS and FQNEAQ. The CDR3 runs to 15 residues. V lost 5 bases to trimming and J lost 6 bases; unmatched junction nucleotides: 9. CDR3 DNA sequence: TGTGCCAGCAGCCCCGGGACAGGCCAGGGTCAGCCCCAGCATTTT. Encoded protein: CASSPGTGQGQPQHF. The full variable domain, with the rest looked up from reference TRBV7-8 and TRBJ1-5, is GAGVSQSPRYKVAKRGQDVALRCDPISGHVSLFWYQQALGQGPEFLTYFQNEAQLDKSGLPSDRFFAERPEGSVSTLKIQRTQQEDSAVYLCASSPGTGQGQPQHFGDGTRLSIL.

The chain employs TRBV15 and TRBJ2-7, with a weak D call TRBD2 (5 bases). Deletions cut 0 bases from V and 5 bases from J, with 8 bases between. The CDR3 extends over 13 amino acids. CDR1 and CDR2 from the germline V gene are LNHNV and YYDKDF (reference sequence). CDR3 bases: TGTGCCACCAGCAGAGATCCGGGGAACGAGCAGTACTTC. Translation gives CATSRDPGNEQYF.

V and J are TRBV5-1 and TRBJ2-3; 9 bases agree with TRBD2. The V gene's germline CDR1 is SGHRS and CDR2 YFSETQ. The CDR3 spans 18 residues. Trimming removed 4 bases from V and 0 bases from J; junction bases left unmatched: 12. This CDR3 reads CASSAILAGSSSTDTQYF. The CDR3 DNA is TGCGCCAGCAGCGCCATTCTAGCGGGGTCCTCTAGCACAGATACGCAGTATTTT.